The rows below give T cell receptor beta chains drawn from one sample of a study of blood T cell repertoires in COVID-19. Clones were read by immunoSEQ multiplex PCR, and TCRdb kept only the in-frame ones, dropping some. The data hold a few hundred thousand clones, with approximately 91% observed a single time. Input material: peripheral blood. These receptors were obtained from a man aged 50 to 59 with acute or convalescent COVID-19. Both conserved end residues are part of each CDR3. A D gene is named only where the DNA matches it firmly. The size field is filled for only some rows; it gives once, few, many or a size class.

clone size: -
D gene: TRBD1
J gene: TRBJ1-4
V gene: TRBV7-3
CDR3 protein: CASSSRGRNEKLFF
CDR3 DNA: TGTGCCAGCAGCTCCAGGGGGCGTAATGAAAAACTGTTTTTT

clone size: -
D gene: -
J gene: TRBJ1-2
V gene: TRBV15
CDR3 protein: CATSTFPYGYTF
CDR3 DNA: TGTGCCACCAGCACTTTTCCCTATGGCTACACCTTC

clone size: -
D gene: TRBD1
J gene: TRBJ2-7
V gene: TRBV12-3/TRBV12-4
CDR3 protein: CASSQGQAYEQYF
CDR3 DNA: TGTGCCAGCAGCCAGGGACAGGCCTACGAGCAGTACTTC

clone size: -
D gene: TRBD1
J gene: TRBJ1-6
V gene: TRBV18
CDR3 protein: CATQGNGYNSPLHF
CDR3 DNA: TGTGCCACACAGGGGAATGGATATAATTCACCCCTCCACTTT

clone size: -
D gene: -
J gene: TRBJ2-5
V gene: TRBV5-6
CDR3 protein: CASSPAGGRETQYF
CDR3 DNA: TGTGCCAGCAGCCCGGCTGGGGGCAGAGAGACCCAGTACTTC

clone size: -
D gene: -
J gene: TRBJ2-7
V gene: TRBV3-1/TRBV3-2
CDR3 protein: CASSQDRGYEQYF
CDR3 DNA: TGTGCCAGCAGCCAAGATCGGGGGTACGAGCAGTACTTC

clone size: -
D gene: TRBD2
J gene: TRBJ2-2
V gene: TRBV19
CDR3 protein: CASSIERGNTGELFF
CDR3 DNA: TGTGCCAGTAGTATCGAGCGGGGGAACACCGGGGAGCTGTTTTTT

clone size: -
D gene: TRBD1
J gene: TRBJ2-3
V gene: TRBV5-1
CDR3 protein: CASSPGQGNTDTQYF
CDR3 DNA: TGCGCCAGCAGCCCGGGACAGGGAAACACAGATACGCAGTATTTT

clone size: -
D gene: TRBD1
J gene: TRBJ2-7
V gene: TRBV28
CDR3 protein: CASNRGTNEQYF
CDR3 DNA: TGTGCCAGCAACAGGGGTACCAACGAGCAGTACTTC

clone size: -
D gene: -
J gene: TRBJ1-1
V gene: TRBV20-1
CDR3 protein: CSARRDTEAFF
CDR3 DNA: TGCAGTGCTAGGAGGGACACTGAAGCTTTCTTT

clone size: -
D gene: -
J gene: TRBJ2-1
V gene: TRBV5-4
CDR3 protein: CASSSDTYYNEQFF
CDR3 DNA: TGTGCCAGCAGCTCCGACACCTACTACAATGAGCAGTTCTTC

clone size: -
D gene: -
J gene: TRBJ1-1
V gene: TRBV27
CDR3 protein: CASSLSYRRWDTEAFF
CDR3 DNA: TGTGCCAGCAGTTTATCATATCGGAGGTGGGACACTGAAGCTTTCTTT

clone size: -
D gene: TRBD1
J gene: TRBJ1-2
V gene: TRBV19
CDR3 protein: CASSIMTGEDYGYTF
CDR3 DNA: TGTGCCAGTAGTATAATGACAGGGGAAGACTATGGCTACACCTTC

clone size: -
D gene: -
J gene: TRBJ2-3
V gene: TRBV5-1
CDR3 protein: CASSLDRTTDTQYF
CDR3 DNA: TGCGCCAGCAGCTTGGACAGGACCACAGATACGCAGTATTTT

clone size: -
D gene: -
J gene: TRBJ2-2
V gene: TRBV2
CDR3 protein: CASSLDSRSTGELFF
CDR3 DNA: TGTGCCAGCAGCCTGGACAGCCGATCCACCGGGGAGCTGTTTTTT

clone size: -
D gene: TRBD1
J gene: TRBJ1-2
V gene: TRBV5-1
CDR3 protein: CASSGSRGHIDGYTF
CDR3 DNA: TGCGCCAGCAGCGGCTCCAGGGGGCATATCGATGGCTACACCTTC

clone size: -
D gene: -
J gene: TRBJ2-3
V gene: TRBV14
CDR3 protein: CASARGAGTDTQYF
CDR3 DNA: TGTGCCAGCGCTCGGGGGGCCGGCACAGATACGCAGTATTTT

clone size: -
D gene: -
J gene: TRBJ1-1
V gene: TRBV6-4
CDR3 protein: CASSEWPGMNTEAFF
CDR3 DNA: TGTGCCAGCAGTGAGTGGCCGGGAATGAACACTGAAGCTTTCTTT

clone size: -
D gene: -
J gene: TRBJ2-1
V gene: TRBV5-4
CDR3 protein: CASSSDGGTTYNEQFF
CDR3 DNA: TGTGCCAGCAGCTCCGACGGCGGAACGACTTACAATGAGCAGTTCTTC

clone size: -
D gene: -
J gene: TRBJ1-6
V gene: TRBV3-1/TRBV3-2
CDR3 protein: CASSLGGLALHF
CDR3 DNA: TGTGCCAGCAGCCTGGGGGGGTTGGCCCTCCACTTT

clone size: -
D gene: -
J gene: TRBJ1-2
V gene: TRBV12-3/TRBV12-4
CDR3 protein: CASSSRGGYTF
CDR3 DNA: TGTGCCAGCAGTTCTCGGGGTGGCTACACCTTC

clone size: -
D gene: -
J gene: TRBJ1-2
V gene: TRBV5-1
CDR3 protein: CASKLQGSYGYTF
CDR3 DNA: TGCGCCAGCAAACTCCAGGGGTCCTATGGCTACACCTTC

clone size: -
D gene: TRBD1
J gene: TRBJ2-7
V gene: TRBV7-9
CDR3 protein: CASSFGIQGYEQYF
CDR3 DNA: TGTGCCAGCAGCTTTGGTATACAGGGGTACGAGCAGTACTTC

clone size: once
D gene: -
J gene: TRBJ2-7
V gene: TRBV5-1
CDR3 protein: CASSSDYEQYF
CDR3 DNA: TGCGCCAGCAGTTCAGACTACGAGCAGTACTTC

clone size: few
D gene: TRBD1
J gene: TRBJ2-5
V gene: TRBV7-7
CDR3 protein: CASSLAAGGPETQYF
CDR3 DNA: TGTGCTAGCAGCTTAGCAGCAGGGGGCCCAGAGACCCAGTACTTC

clone size: -
D gene: -
J gene: TRBJ1-1
V gene: TRBV5-4
CDR3 protein: CASSYIQGLDTEAFF
CDR3 DNA: TGTGCCAGCAGCTATATACAGGGTCTCGACACTGAAGCTTTCTTT

clone size: -
D gene: -
J gene: TRBJ1-1
V gene: TRBV6-5
CDR3 protein: CASSYSGANTEAFF
CDR3 DNA: TGTGCCAGCAGTTACTCAGGGGCCAACACTGAAGCTTTCTTT

clone size: -
D gene: TRBD1
J gene: TRBJ2-2
V gene: TRBV24-1
CDR3 protein: CATSDLPGQGNTGELFF
CDR3 DNA: TGTGCCACCAGTGATTTGCCGGGACAGGGGAACACCGGGGAGCTGTTTTTT